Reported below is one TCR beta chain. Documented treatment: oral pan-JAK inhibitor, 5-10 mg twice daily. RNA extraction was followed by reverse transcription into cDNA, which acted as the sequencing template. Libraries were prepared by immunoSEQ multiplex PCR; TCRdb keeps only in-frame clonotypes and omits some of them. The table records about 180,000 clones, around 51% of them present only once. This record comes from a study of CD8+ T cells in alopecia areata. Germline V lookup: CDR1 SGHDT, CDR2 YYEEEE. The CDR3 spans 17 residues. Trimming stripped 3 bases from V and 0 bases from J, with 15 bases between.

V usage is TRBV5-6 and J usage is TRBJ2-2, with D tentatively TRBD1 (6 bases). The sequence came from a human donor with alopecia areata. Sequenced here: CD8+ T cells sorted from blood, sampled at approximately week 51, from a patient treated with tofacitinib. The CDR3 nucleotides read TGTGCCAGCAGCTCCGGGACACCGTTAGCGAACACCGGGGAGCTGTTTTTT. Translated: CASSSGTPLANTGELFF.